This TCR beta chain was recovered during a study of T cell repertoires in cytomegalovirus infection. Across the study: It was the public TCR beta signatures that indicated both CMV infection and matching HLA type. Study results and limitations: CMV-specific TCR beta clonotypes restricted by HLA-C were the ones dominating the ex vivo response. Cumulative public TCR beta family frequency identified carriers of CMV plus the relevant HLA.

TCRdb processed the reads anew with MiXCR; each CDR3 protein has one entry. The table lists about 300,000 distinct CDR3 sequences, 20% to 30% of them singletons. Trimming removed 6 bases from V and 2 bases from J; junction bases left unmatched: 15. This CDR3 comprises 18 residues. The germline gives CDR1 DFQATT, CDR2 SNEGSKA (reference sequence). This clonotype turned up a few times. Its matching antigen is unknown. The sequencing input was PBMCs. The receptor was derived from a human donor in good health (CMV status not recorded). Some clones in this sample may be carry-over from other donors' samples. The V gene is TRBV20-1, the J gene TRBJ2-5, with 13 bases fitting TRBD2. The CDR3 loop is CSAADPVGLAGLQETQYF. For the CDR3, the DNA is TGCAGTGCCGCGGACCCCGTGGGACTAGCGGGACTTCAAGAGACCCAGTACTTC.